Here is one T cell receptor (beta chain) with its context. CDR1 is SGHNT, CDR2 YYREEE, per germline (reference sequence). J gave up 2 bases and V 3 bases, and 9 bases lay outside the gene matches. The CDR3 extends over 18 amino acids. This specimen belongs to a study of blood T cell repertoires in COVID-19. Everyone who took part was about 18 to 90 years old, and they came from fewer than 25 US areas. Each recovered donor of Cohort 3 presented with two negative PCRs, clearance, or symptom resolution. Only in-frame clones appear in the TCRdb table, and some are missing; sequencing was by immunoSEQ multiplex PCR. The table records fewer than 500,000 clones, roughly 87% of them present only once.

This receptor was identified in a woman between 18 and 29 years old who had recovered from COVID-19. V usage is TRBV5-4 and J usage is TRBJ2-6, with 9 bases aligning to TRBD1. Sequencing was carried out using PBMCs or T cells enriched from blood (not recorded which). DNA for the CDR3: TGTGCCAGCAGCTGGGGACAGGGTAGAGGAACTGGGGCCAACGTCCTGACTTTC. Encoded protein: CASSWGQGRGTGANVLTF.